The T cell receptor (beta chain) under discussion was sequenced for a study of blood T cell repertoires in COVID-19. Original handling: Amplifying reference gene primers gave estimates of nucleated cell counts. The repertoire was sequenced with immunoSEQ multiplex PCR; TCRdb's copy has only in-frame clones and lacks some. V and J calls and clone size are those listed in that table; D and trimming were worked out from the DNA. The sample includes 190,000 or so clones, roughly 88% of them seen just once. V was pared by 4 bases and J by 3 bases, with 8 bases of the junction left unmatched. The CDR3 length is 17 residues. Germline values: CDR1 LNHDA, CDR2 SQIVND (reference sequence).

This chain joins TRBV19 and TRBJ1-5, with 11 bases aligning to TRBD1. The material sequenced was peripheral blood. This TCR derives from a woman of 80 years or more with acute or convalescent COVID-19. CDR3 sequence (DNA): TGTGCCAGTAGTAAGGCCCCGGGACAGGGGGACAATCAGCCCCAGCATTTT. Protein sequence: CASSKAPGQGDNQPQHF.